This record covers a single TCR beta chain. Germline assignment: CDR1 LNHDA and CDR2 SQIVND (reference sequence). CDR3 length equals 14 residues. Trimming removed 0 bases from V and 0 bases from J, with 5 bases in between. TCRdb's table, derived via immunoSEQ multiplex PCR, lists solely in-frame clones and lacks some. Among about 240,000 clones listed, around 88% were seen once. The data stem from a study of blood T cell repertoires in COVID-19. The material sequenced was PBMCs or T cells enriched from blood (not recorded which). The sequence derives from a man aged 35 to 55 who had recovered from COVID-19. The rearrangement uses TRBV19 and TRBJ1-1; D gene uncertain. DNA for the CDR3: TGTGCCAGTAGTATAGAACAAATGAACACTGAAGCTTTCTTT. This encodes CASSIEQMNTEAFF.